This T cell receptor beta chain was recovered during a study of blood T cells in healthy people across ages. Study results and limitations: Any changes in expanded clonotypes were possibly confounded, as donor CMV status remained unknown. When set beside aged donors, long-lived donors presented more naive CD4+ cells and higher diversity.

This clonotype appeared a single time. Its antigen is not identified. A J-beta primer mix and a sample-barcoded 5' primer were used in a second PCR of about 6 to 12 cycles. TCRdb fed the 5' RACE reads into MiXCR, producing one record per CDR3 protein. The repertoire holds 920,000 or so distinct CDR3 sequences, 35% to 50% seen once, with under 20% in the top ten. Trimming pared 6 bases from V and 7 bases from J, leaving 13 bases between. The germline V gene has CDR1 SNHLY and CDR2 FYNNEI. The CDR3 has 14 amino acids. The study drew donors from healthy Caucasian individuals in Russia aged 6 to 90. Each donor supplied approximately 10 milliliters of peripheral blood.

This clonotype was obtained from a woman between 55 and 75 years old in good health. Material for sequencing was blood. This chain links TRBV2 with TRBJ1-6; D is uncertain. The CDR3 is CASSGRGGNSPLHF. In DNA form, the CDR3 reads TGTGCCAGCAGCGGACGGGGAGGAAATTCACCCCTCCACTTT.